The source of this T cell receptor beta chain is a study of blood T cell repertoires in COVID-19. Study-wide context: From the United States, Italy and Spain came samples of acute and convalescent COVID-19. The analysed material was cDNA or gDNA that came from T cells, B-cell-depleted T cells, or PBMCs.

Here immunoSEQ multiplex PCR was the method, and the copy in TCRdb shows in-frame clones only, minus some. The sample lists fewer than 350,000 clones, approximately 85% occurring once. Germline loops: CDR1 MNHEY, CDR2 SVGAGI. The V gene lost 7 bases and the J gene lost 4 bases, with 14 bases spanning the gap. This CDR3 spans 14 amino acids. The sample consisted of peripheral blood. The chain combines TRBV6-5 with TRBJ1-5, with no clear D. The source is a human donor in a cohort sampled during active COVID-19. CDR3 sequence: CASIRKDSNQPQHF. In nucleotides, the CDR3 is TGTGCCAGCATTCGTAAGGACTCAAATCAGCCCCAGCATTTT.